The 14 T cell receptor beta chains listed next were all sequenced from one sample in a study of radiotherapy plus CTLA-4 blockade in lung cancer. Sequencing used immunoSEQ multiplex PCR; TCRdb keeps in-frame clones, though not all of them. The sample has more than 80,000 clones; about 84% are singletons. This material consisted of peripheral blood, taken from a patient treated with radiotherapy plus ipilimumab. The receptors were sampled from a human donor with non-small cell lung cancer that progressed on radiotherapy plus ipilimumab. Some clones in this sample may be carry-over from other donors' samples.

This clone was recorded once. The chain employs TRBV7-4 and TRBJ2-7, with D possibly TRBD2 on 7 matching bases. The germline CDR1 and CDR2 sequences are SGHVT and SQSDAQ. The CDR3 loop spans 18 amino acids. V was trimmed by 1 base and J by 4 bases, leaving 23 bases between them. The CDR3 here is CASSLEGNGGGRLYEQYF. In DNA, the CDR3 is TGTGCCAGCAGCTTAGAGGGAAACGGCGGGGGCCGTCTATACGAGCAGTACTTC.

V gene TRBV27 combines with J gene TRBJ2-7; 7 bases fit TRBD1. V shed 6 bases, J shed 3 bases, and the junction held 8 bases outside the gene matches. The CDR3 has 14 amino acids. CDR1 and CDR2 (germline): MNHEY, SMNVEV (reference sequence). CDR3: CASSPGTASYEQYF. The DNA for the CDR3 is TGTGCCAGCAGCCCAGGGACAGCGAGCTACGAGCAGTACTTC.

The chain employs TRBV9 and TRBJ2-1; weak D call: TRBD2 (6 bases). This CDR3 is 15 amino acids long. Trimming shortened V by 0 bases and J by 2 bases, and 9 bases separated the two germline ends. Germline CDR1 and CDR2: SGDLS and YYNGEE. This CDR3 is CASSVAGDAYNEQFF. DNA for the CDR3: TGTGCCAGCAGCGTAGCGGGGGACGCCTACAATGAGCAGTTCTTC.

This chain links TRBV18 with TRBJ2-7; 7 bases agree with TRBD1. V lost 2 bases and J lost 6; bases outside the gene matches: 10. This CDR3 region has 15 residues. Germline CDR1 KGHSH, CDR2 LQKENI. The chain's CDR3 is CASSPSKGGHAEQYF. Here the CDR3 DNA reads TGTGCCAGCTCACCAAGCAAAGGGGGCCATGCCGAGCAGTACTTC.

The chain uses TRBV7-8 and TRBJ1-3; tentative D call: TRBD1 (5 bases). The CDR3 is made up of 13 amino acids. CDR1 SGHVS and CDR2 FQNEAQ come from the germline V gene. Trimming pared 5 bases from V and 1 base from J, leaving 6 bases between. CDR3 nucleotides: TGTGCCAGCAGCCGGGGGTCTGGAAACACCATATATTTT. Residues: CASSRGSGNTIYF.

The chain couples TRBV10-3 to TRBJ2-5; D is perhaps TRBD2 (6 bases). Deletions cut 3 bases from V and 5 bases from J, with 19 bases between. The CDR3 contains 16 residues. The germline V gene encodes CDR1 ENHRY and CDR2 SYGVKD. CDR3 sequence: CAISESGAGRGETQYF. The CDR3 DNA reads as TGTGCCATCAGTGAATCGGGAGCGGGCAGAGGTGAGACCCAGTACTTC.

This chain uses TRBV15 with TRBJ1-2; no reliable D call. The CDR3 is 13 amino acids. Germline CDR1 LNHNV, CDR2 YYDKDF (reference sequence). V was trimmed by 1 base and J by 4 bases, leaving 7 bases between them. Here the CDR3 DNA reads TGTGCCACCAGCAGAGGTGGGTCCTATGGCTACACCTTC. It yields the protein CATSRGGSYGYTF.

DNA of the CDR3: TGCAGCGTTATAGGACCGAGTTCCCGCACAGATACGCAGTATTTT. It translates to CSVIGPSSRTDTQYF. V is TRBV29-1 and J is TRBJ2-3; no clear D gene. Trimming took off 5 bases at V and 1 base at J, with 16 bases between the two ends. The CDR3 has 15 amino acids. CDR1 and CDR2 from the germline V gene are SQVTM and ANQGSEA.

This chain links TRBV6-1 with TRBJ2-5; D is perhaps TRBD1 (6 bases). The DNA matches TRBJ2-7 better at its end, which makes the J call doubtful. The germline V gene encodes CDR1 MNHNS and CDR2 SASEGT. The CDR3 is made up of 17 amino acids. The CDR3 DNA sequence: TGTGCCAGCAGTGATCACAGGGAACGGTCTCACCTATACGAGCAGTACTTC. Translating gives CASSDHRERSHLYEQYF.

The chain joins TRBV19 to TRBJ2-5, with D possibly being TRBD1 (6 bases). There are 14 residues in the CDR3. The V end was cut by 1 base, the J end by 5 bases, with 11 bases between. Germline CDR1 is LNHDA and CDR2 is SQIVND (reference sequence). This chain's CDR3 is CASSIATGQETQYF. DNA of the CDR3: TGTGCCAGTAGTATAGCGACAGGCCAGGAGACCCAGTACTTC.

The rearrangement uses TRBV5-8 and TRBJ1-4; D remains ambiguous. CDR3 length: 17 amino acids. Germline V gene sequence: CDR1 SGHTS, CDR2 YDEGEE. V was shortened by 1 base and J by 10 bases, with 23 bases between the two germline ends. The chain's CDR3 is CASSLKRLSQPDGKLFF. The DNA of the CDR3 is TGTGCCAGCAGCTTGAAACGGTTGTCACAACCTGACGGAAAACTGTTTTTT.

The sample holds one count of this clone. The V call is TRBV9, the J call TRBJ2-1; 12 nucleotides match TRBD1. Germline CDR1 and CDR2: SGDLS and YYNGEE. The V segment lost 3 bases and the J segment 4 bases; nucleotides outside the gene matches: 5. The length of the CDR3 is 16 residues. The CDR3 nucleotides read TGTGCCAGCAGCGCCGGGACAGGGGGCGAGTACAATGAGCAGTTCTTC. It encodes CASSAGTGGEYNEQFF.

This rearrangement joins TRBV6-5 to TRBJ1-5; no reliable D call. Germline V lookup: CDR1 MNHEY, CDR2 SVGAGI. The length of the CDR3 is 15 residues. With 5 bases removed from V and 2 bases from J, the gap between germline ends came to 13 bases. The chain's CDR3 is CASSMVGSGNQPQHF. Here the CDR3 DNA reads TGTGCCAGCAGTATGGTAGGGTCGGGCAATCAGCCCCAGCATTTT.

The chain links TRBV15 to TRBJ1-6; 7 nucleotides match TRBD1. The CDR3 spans 15 residues. V was clipped by 1 base and J by 5 bases; unmatched bases: 2. Germline V gene data show CDR1 as LNHNV and CDR2 as YYDKDF (reference sequence). CDR3 nucleotides: TGTGCCACCAGCAGAGGGGACAGCAATAATTCACCCCTCCACTTT. Residues: CATSRGDSNNSPLHF.